The present entry profiles one TCR beta chain with its context. What it binds is unknown. Germline CDR1 MGHDK, CDR2 SYGVNS. V shed 3 bases and J 10 bases; nucleotides not matched to a gene: 5. The CDR3 runs to 13 residues. Pooling covered second doses at about 4 or about 12 weeks. The data were obtained in a study of T cell responses to AZD1222 COVID-19 vaccine. This table comes from immunoSEQ multiplex PCR, and its TCRdb copy is limited to in-frame clones, with some not included. The sample includes 70,000 to 90,000 clones, around 87% of them seen just once. Notes on the study in general: Regions 160-218 and 743-854 held dominance among vaccine-associated CD4 TCRs, which spanned spike. The donor cohort was predominantly white British with a female majority, and clonal diversity may have been underestimated.

The TCR comes from an adult who received the AZD1222 COVID-19 vaccine. The input for sequencing was peripheral blood, taken 28 days after the second AZD1222 dose. The V and J genes are TRBV25-1 and TRBJ1-4; TRBD1 matches 7 bases. The CDR3 nucleotides read TGTGCCAGCAGTGAGGACAGGTCAGGAAAACTGTTTTTT. Translating gives CASSEDRSGKLFF.